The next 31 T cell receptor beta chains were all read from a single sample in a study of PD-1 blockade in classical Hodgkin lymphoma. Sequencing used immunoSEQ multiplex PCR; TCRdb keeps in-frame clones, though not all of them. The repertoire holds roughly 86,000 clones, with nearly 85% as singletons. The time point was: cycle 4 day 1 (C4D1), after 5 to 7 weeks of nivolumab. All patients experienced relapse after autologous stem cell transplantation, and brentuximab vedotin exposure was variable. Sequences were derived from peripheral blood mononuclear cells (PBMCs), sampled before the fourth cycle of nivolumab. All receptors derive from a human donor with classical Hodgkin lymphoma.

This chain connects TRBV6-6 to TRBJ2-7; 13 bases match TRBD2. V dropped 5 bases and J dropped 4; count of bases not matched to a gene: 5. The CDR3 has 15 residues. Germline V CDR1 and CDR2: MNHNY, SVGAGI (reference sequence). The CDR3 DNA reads TGTGCCAGCAGTACCGGGACTAGCGGGAAGTACGAGCAGTACTTC. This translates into CASSTGTSGKYEQYF.

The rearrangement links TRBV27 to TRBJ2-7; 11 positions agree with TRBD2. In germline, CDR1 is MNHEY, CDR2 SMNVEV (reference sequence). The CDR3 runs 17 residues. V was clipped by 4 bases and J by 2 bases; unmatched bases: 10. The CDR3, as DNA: TGTGCCAGCAGTTCTACCTCTAGCGGGAGGCCCACCTACGAGCAGTACTTC. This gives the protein CASSSTSSGRPTYEQYF.

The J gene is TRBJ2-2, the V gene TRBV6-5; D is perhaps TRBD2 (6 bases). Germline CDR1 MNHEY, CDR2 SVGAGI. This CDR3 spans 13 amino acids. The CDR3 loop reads CATRAAGTGELFF. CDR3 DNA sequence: TGTGCAACCCGCGCGGCGGGAACCGGGGAGCTGTTTTTT.

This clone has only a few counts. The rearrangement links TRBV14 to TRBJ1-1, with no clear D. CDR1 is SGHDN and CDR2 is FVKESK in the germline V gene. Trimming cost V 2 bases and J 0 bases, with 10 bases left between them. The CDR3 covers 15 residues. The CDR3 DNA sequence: TGTGCCAGCAGCCAACAGAGGCAGATGAACACTGAAGCTTTCTTT. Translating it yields CASSQQRQMNTEAFF.

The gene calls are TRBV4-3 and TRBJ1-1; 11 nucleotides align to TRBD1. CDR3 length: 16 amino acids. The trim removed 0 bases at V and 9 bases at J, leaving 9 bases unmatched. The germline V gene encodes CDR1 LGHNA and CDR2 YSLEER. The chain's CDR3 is CASSQDGRGTGGQAFF. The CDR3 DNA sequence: TGCGCCAGCAGCCAAGACGGGCGGGGGACAGGGGGTCAAGCTTTCTTT.

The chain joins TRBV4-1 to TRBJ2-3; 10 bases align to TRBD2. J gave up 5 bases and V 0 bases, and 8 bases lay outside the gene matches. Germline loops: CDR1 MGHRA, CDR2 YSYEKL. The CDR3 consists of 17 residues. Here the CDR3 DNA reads TGCGCCAGCAGCCAAGATAGTCCTAGCGGGAGTGTAGATACGCAGTATTTT. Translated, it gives CASSQDSPSGSVDTQYF.

The CDR3, as DNA: TGTGCCAGCTCACCAACGGGACTAGCAGATCAGAACGGAGGCACAGATACGCAGTATTTT. Translated: CASSPTGLADQNGGTDTQYF. The J gene is TRBJ2-3, the V gene TRBV18, with 9 bases aligning to TRBD2. Trimming cost V 2 bases and J 1 base; bases outside gene matches: 16. The CDR3 length is 20 residues. Germline V gene data show CDR1 as KGHSH and CDR2 as LQKENI. The variable domain in full, with the rest retrieved from reference TRBV18 and TRBJ2-3, is NAGVMQNPRHLVRRRGQEARLRCSPMKGHSHVYWYRQLPEEGLKFMVYLQKENIIDESGMPKERFSAEFPKEGPSILRIQQVVRGDSAAYFCASSPTGLADQNGGTDTQYFGPGTRLTVL.

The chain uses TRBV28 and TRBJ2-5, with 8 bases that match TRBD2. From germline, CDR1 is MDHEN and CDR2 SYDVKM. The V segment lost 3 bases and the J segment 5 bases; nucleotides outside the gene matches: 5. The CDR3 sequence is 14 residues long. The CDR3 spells CASSFREGRETQYF. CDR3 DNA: TGTGCCAGCAGTTTTCGGGAGGGGCGGGAGACCCAGTACTTC.

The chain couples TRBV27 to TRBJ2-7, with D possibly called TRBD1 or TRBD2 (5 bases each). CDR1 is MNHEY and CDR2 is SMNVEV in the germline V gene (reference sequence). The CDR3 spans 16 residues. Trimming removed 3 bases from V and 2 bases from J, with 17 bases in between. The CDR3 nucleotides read TGTGCCAGCAGTTTCTCCCGGGACCTAACTCCCTACGAGCAGTACTTC. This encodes CASSFSRDLTPYEQYF.

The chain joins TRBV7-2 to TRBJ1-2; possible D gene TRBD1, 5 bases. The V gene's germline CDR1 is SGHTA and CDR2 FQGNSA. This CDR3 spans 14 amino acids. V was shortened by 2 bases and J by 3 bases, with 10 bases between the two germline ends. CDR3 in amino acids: CASSLSTAHYGYTF. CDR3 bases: TGTGCCAGCAGCTTATCGACAGCACACTATGGCTACACCTTC. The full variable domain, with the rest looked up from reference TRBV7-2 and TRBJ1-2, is GAGVSQSPSNKVTEKGKDVELRCDPISGHTALYWYRQSLGQGLEFLIYFQGNSAPDKSGLPSDRFSAERTGGSVSTLTIQRTQQEDSAVYLCASSLSTAHYGYTFGSGTRLTVV.

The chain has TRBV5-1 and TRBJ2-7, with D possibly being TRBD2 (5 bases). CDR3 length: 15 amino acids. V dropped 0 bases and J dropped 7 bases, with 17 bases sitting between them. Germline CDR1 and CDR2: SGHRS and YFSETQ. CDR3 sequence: CASSLVGPAGGEQYF. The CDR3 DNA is TGCGCCAGCAGCTTGGTTGGACCTGCCGGCGGGGAGCAGTACTTC. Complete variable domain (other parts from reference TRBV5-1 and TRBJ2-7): KAGVTQTPRYLIKTRGQQVTLSCSPISGHRSVSWYQQTPGQGLQFLFEYFSETQRNKGNFPGRFSGRQFSNSRSEMNVSTLELGDSALYLCASSLVGPAGGEQYFGPGTRLTVT.

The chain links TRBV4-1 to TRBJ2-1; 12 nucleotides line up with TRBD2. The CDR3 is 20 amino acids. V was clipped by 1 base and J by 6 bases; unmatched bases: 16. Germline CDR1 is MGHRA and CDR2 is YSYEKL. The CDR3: CASSQAVWTSGTPGFNEQFF. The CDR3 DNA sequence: TGCGCCAGCAGCCAAGCCGTCTGGACTAGCGGGACTCCCGGGTTCAATGAGCAGTTCTTC.

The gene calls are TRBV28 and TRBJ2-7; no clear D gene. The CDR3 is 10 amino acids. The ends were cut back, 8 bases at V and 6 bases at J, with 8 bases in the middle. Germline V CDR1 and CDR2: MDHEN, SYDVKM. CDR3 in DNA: TGTGCCAGCGTCGGTGGCGAGCAGTACTTC. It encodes CASVGGEQYF.

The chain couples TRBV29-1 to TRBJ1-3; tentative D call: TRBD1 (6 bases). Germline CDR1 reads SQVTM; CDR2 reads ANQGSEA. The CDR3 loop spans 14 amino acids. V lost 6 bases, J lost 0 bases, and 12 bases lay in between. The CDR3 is CSVSGQTSGNTIYF. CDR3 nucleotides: TGCAGCGTATCCGGACAGACCTCTGGAAACACCATATATTTT.

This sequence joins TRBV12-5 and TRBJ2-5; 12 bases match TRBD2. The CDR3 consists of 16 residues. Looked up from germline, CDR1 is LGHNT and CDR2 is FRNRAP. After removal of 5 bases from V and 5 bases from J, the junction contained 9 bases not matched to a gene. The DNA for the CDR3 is TGTGCTAGTGGTACCCGGGGACTAGCGGGCGGGGAGACCCAGTACTTC. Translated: CASGTRGLAGGETQYF.

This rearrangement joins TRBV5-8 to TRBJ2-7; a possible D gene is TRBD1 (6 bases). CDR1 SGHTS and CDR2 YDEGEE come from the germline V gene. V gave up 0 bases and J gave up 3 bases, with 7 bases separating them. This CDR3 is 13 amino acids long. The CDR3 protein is CASSLVRGYEQYF. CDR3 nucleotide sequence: TGTGCCAGCAGCTTGGTCAGGGGCTACGAGCAGTACTTC.

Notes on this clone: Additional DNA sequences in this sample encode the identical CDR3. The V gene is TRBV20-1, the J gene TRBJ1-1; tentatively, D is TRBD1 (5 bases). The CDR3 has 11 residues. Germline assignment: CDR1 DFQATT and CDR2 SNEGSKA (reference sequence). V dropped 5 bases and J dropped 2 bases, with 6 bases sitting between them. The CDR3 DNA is TGCAGTGCTGGGGGTAACACTGAAGCTTTCTTT. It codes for CSAGGNTEAFF.

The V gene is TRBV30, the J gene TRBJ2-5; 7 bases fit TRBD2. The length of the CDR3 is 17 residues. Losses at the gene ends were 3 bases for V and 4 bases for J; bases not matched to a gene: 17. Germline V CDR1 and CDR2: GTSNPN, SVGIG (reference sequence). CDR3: CAWSEPTGREALETQYF. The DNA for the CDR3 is TGTGCCTGGAGCGAGCCGACGGGGAGGGAGGCTCTAGAGACCCAGTACTTC. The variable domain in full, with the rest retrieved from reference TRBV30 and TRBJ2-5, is SQTIHQWPATLVQPVGSPLSLECTVEGTSNPNLYWYRQAAGRGLQLLFYSVGIGQISSEVPQNLSASRPQDRQFILSSKKLLLSDSGFYLCAWSEPTGREALETQYFGPGTRLLVL.

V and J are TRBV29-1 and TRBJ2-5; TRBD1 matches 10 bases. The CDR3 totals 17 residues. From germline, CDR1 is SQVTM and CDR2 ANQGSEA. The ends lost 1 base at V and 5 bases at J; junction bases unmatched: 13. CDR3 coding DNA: TGCAGCGTTGAAGCACTTTTTCGACAGGGGGCGCGGGAGACCCAGTACTTC. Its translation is CSVEALFRQGARETQYF.

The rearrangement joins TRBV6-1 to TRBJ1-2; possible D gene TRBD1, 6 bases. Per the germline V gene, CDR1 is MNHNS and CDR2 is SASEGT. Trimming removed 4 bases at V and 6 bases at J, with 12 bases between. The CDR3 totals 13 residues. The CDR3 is CASSGRQEDGYTF. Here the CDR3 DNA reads TGTGCCAGCAGTGGGCGACAGGAGGATGGCTACACCTTC.

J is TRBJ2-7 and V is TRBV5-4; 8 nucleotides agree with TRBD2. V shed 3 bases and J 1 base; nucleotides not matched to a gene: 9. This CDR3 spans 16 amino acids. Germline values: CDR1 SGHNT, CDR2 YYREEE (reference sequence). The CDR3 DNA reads TGTGCCAGCAGCTGGGGCGGGAGGATGGGGTCCTACGAGCAGTACTTC. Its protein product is CASSWGGRMGSYEQYF.

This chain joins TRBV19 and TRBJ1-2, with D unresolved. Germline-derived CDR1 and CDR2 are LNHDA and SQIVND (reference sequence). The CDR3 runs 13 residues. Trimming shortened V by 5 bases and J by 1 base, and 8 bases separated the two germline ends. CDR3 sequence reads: CASSQLINYGYTF. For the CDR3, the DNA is TGTGCCAGTAGTCAGTTAATTAACTATGGCTACACCTTC.

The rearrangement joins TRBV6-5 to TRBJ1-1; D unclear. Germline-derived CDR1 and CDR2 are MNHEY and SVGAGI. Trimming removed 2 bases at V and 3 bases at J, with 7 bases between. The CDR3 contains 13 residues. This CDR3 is CASSYNKDTEAFF. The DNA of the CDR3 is TGTGCCAGCAGTTACAACAAAGACACTGAAGCTTTCTTT.

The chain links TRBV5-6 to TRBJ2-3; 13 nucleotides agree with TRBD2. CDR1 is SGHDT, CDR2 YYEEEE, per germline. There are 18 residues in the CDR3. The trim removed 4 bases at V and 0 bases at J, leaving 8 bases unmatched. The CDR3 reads CASSEGLAGKMSTDTQYF. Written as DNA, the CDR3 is TGTGCCAGCAGCGAGGGACTAGCGGGAAAGATGAGCACAGATACGCAGTATTTT.

The CDR3 DNA follows: TGTGCCAGCAGCTTGAAGTTTCTAGCGGGAGGGCCCTCAGATACGCAGTATTTT. Amino acids: CASSLKFLAGGPSDTQYF. The chain has TRBV5-6 and TRBJ2-3; 12 bases are a match to TRBD2. The trim removed 1 base at V and 4 bases at J, leaving 10 bases unmatched. This CDR3 has 18 residues. Germline values: CDR1 SGHDT, CDR2 YYEEEE.

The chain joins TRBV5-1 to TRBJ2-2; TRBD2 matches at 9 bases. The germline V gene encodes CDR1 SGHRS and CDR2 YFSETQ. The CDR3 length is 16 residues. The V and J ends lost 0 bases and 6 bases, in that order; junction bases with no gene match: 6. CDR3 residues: CASSLVVAGAPGELFF. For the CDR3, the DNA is TGCGCCAGCAGCTTGGTGGTAGCGGGAGCTCCCGGGGAGCTGTTTTTT.

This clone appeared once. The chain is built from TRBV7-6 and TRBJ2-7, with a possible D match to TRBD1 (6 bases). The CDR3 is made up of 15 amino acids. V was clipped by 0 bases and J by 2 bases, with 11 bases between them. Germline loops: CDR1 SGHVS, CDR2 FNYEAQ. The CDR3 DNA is TGTGCCAGCAGCTTAGCCCCGACAGGAGCCTACGAGCAGTACTTC. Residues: CASSLAPTGAYEQYF.

The CDR3 loop reads CASSSGVNYGYTF. The CDR3 DNA reads TGTGCCAGCAGTTCAGGGGTTAACTATGGCTACACCTTC. The chain employs TRBV28 and TRBJ1-2; D perhaps matches TRBD1 (6 bases). Deletions cut 4 bases from V and 1 base from J, with 7 bases between. CDR1 MDHEN and CDR2 SYDVKM come from the germline V gene. The CDR3 is 13 residues long.

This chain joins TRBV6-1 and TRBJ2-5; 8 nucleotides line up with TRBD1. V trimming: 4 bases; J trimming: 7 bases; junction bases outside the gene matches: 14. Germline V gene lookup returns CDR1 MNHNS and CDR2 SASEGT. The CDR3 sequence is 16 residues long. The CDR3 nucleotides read TGTGCCAGCAGTGCTGGCGGACAGGGTGGTACCGGGACCCAGTACTTC. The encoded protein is CASSAGGQGGTGTQYF.

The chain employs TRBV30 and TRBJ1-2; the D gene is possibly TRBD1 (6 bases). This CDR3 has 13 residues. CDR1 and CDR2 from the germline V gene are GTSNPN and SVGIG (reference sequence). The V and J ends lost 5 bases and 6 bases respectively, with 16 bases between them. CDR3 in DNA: TGTGCCTGGGACCCACAGGGAATAAATGGCTACACCTTC. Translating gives CAWDPQGINGYTF.

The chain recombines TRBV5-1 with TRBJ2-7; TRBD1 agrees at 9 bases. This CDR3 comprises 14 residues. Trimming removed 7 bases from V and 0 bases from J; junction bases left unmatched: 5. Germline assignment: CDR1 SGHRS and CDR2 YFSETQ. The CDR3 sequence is CASRGQGSSYEQYF. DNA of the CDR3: TGCGCCAGCCGCGGACAGGGGAGCTCCTACGAGCAGTACTTC.